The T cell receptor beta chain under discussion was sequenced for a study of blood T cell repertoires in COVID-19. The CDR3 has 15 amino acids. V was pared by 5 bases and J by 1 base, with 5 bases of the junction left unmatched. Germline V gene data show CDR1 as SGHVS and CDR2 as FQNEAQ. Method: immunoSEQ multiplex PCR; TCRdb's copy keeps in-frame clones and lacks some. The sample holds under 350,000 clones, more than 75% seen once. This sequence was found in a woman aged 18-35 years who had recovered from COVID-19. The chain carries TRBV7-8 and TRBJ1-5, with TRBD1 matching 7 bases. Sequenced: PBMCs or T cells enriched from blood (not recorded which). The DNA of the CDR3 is TGTGCCAGCAGCACAACAGGGGCAAGCAATCAGCCCCAGCATTTT. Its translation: CASSTTGASNQPQHF.